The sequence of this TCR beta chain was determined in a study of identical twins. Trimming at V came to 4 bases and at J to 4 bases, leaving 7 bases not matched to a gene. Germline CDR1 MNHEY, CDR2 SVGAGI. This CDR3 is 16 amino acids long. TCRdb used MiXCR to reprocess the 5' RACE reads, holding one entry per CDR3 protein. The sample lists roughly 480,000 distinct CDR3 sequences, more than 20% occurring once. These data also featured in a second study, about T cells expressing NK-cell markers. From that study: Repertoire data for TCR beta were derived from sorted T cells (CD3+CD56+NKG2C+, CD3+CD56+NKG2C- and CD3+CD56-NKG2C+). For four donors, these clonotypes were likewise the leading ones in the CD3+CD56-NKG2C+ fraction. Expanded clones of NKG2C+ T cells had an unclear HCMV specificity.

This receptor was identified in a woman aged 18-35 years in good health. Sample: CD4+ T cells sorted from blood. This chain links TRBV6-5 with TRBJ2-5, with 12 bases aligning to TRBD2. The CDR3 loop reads CASSSSGGAGGETQYF. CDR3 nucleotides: TGTGCCAGCAGTTCTAGCGGGGGGGCCGGTGGAGAGACCCAGTACTTC.